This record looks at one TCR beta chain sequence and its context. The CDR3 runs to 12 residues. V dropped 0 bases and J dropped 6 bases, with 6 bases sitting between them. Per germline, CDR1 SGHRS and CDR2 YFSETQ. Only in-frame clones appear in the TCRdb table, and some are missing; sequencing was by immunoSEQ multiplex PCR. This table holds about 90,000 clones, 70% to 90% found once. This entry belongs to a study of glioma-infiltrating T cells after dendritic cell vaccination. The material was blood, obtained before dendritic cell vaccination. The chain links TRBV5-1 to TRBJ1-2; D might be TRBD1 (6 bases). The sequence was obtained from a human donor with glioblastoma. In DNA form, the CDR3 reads TGCGCCAGCAGCTTGGGGGGGCATGGCTACACCTTC. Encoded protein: CASSLGGHGYTF. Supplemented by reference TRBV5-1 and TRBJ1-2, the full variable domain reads KAGVTQTPRYLIKTRGQQVTLSCSPISGHRSVSWYQQTPGQGLQFLFEYFSETQRNKGNFPGRFSGRQFSNSRSEMNVSTLELGDSALYLCASSLGGHGYTFGSGTRLTVV.